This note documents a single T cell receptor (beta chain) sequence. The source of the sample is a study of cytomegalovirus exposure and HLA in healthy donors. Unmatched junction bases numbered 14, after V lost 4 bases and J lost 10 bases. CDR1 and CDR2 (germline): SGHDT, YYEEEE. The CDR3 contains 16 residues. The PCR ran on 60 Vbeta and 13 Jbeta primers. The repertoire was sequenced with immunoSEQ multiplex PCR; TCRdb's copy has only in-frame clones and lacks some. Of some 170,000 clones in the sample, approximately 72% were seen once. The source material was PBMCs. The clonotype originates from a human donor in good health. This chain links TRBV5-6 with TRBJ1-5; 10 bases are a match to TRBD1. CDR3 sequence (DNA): TGTGCCAGCAGCGCACGGGACAGGGGATCTCCTTCCCCCCAGCATTTT. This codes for CASSARDRGSPSPQHF.